This is a list of T cell receptor beta chains from one sample in a study of blood T cell repertoires in COVID-19. TCRdb keeps only in-frame clones here, not all; method: immunoSEQ multiplex PCR. Altogether over 250,000 clones are present, approximately 88% being singletons, with the ten largest covering roughly 2.2%. What was sequenced was peripheral blood. These receptors came from a man aged 45-60 years with acute or convalescent COVID-19. CDR3s include the opening cysteine and the closing phenylalanine or tryptophan. The D gene is left open where the match is weak. Only some rows state a clone size, as once, few, many or a class for expanded clones.

CDR3aa: CASSLGGVTEAFF; CDR3nt: TGTGCCAGCAGTTTAGGGGGAGTCACTGAAGCTTTCTTT; v_gene: TRBV12-3/TRBV12-4; abundance: .; d_gene: .; j_gene: TRBJ1-1
CDR3aa: CASSLRQGPVLTF; CDR3nt: TGTGCCAGCAGCCTCCGACAGGGCCCCGTCCTGACTTTC; v_gene: TRBV3-1/TRBV3-2; abundance: .; d_gene: TRBD1; j_gene: TRBJ2-6
CDR3aa: CASSGQGARVEEKLFF; CDR3nt: TGTGCCAGCAGCGGACAGGGGGCTAGGGTTGAGGAAAAACTGTTTTTT; v_gene: TRBV2; abundance: .; d_gene: TRBD1; j_gene: TRBJ1-4
CDR3aa: CASSDVRQGATEAFF; CDR3nt: TGCGCCAGCAGTGACGTTCGACAGGGGGCTACTGAAGCTTTCTTT; v_gene: TRBV10-1; abundance: .; d_gene: TRBD1; j_gene: TRBJ1-1
CDR3aa: CASSVGLAGGLGGGIDTQYF; CDR3nt: TGTGCCAGCAGCGTAGGTCTAGCGGGGGGCCTCGGAGGAGGCATAGATACGCAGTATTTT; v_gene: TRBV9; abundance: few; d_gene: TRBD2; j_gene: TRBJ2-3
CDR3aa: CASRREDRMEEKLFF; CDR3nt: TGTGCCAGCCGCCGTGAGGACAGGATGGAGGAAAAACTGTTTTTT; v_gene: TRBV2; abundance: .; d_gene: TRBD1; j_gene: TRBJ1-4
CDR3aa: CATSRSGRQGWGGQPQHF; CDR3nt: TGTGCCACCAGCAGATCCGGGAGGCAGGGATGGGGGGGTCAGCCCCAGCATTTT; v_gene: TRBV15; abundance: .; d_gene: .; j_gene: TRBJ1-5
CDR3aa: CASSVGNGATGGYTF; CDR3nt: TGTGCCAGCAGCGTAGGAAATGGGGCGACGGGCGGCTACACCTTC; v_gene: TRBV9; abundance: .; d_gene: .; j_gene: TRBJ1-2
CDR3aa: CASSIDRDSGSYNEQFF; CDR3nt: TGTGCCAGTAGTATAGATCGGGATAGCGGGTCCTACAATGAGCAGTTCTTC; v_gene: TRBV19; abundance: .; d_gene: TRBD2; j_gene: TRBJ2-1
CDR3aa: CASSIRPGVQDTQYF; CDR3nt: TGTGCCAGTAGTATTCGGCCAGGGGTTCAAGATACGCAGTATTTT; v_gene: TRBV19; abundance: .; d_gene: .; j_gene: TRBJ2-3
CDR3aa: CASSLRTIPGTQYF; CDR3nt: TGTGCCAGCAGTTTAAGGACTATTCCGGGGACCCAGTACTTC; v_gene: TRBV27; abundance: .; d_gene: .; j_gene: TRBJ2-5
CDR3aa: CASSVSAMNTEAFF; CDR3nt: TGTGCCAGCAGCGTCAGTGCCATGAACACTGAAGCTTTCTTT; v_gene: TRBV9; abundance: .; d_gene: .; j_gene: TRBJ1-1
CDR3aa: CATARGGELFF; CDR3nt: TGTGCTACCGCAAGGGGCGGGGAGCTGTTTTTT; v_gene: TRBV12-5; abundance: .; d_gene: .; j_gene: TRBJ2-2
CDR3aa: CASSSSSGNTIYF; CDR3nt: TGTGCCAGCAGCTCGAGCTCTGGAAACACCATATATTTT; v_gene: TRBV11-3; abundance: once; d_gene: .; j_gene: TRBJ1-3
CDR3aa: CASSLLWGPGEQYF; CDR3nt: TGCGCCAGCAGCCTGCTTTGGGGGCCGGGAGAGCAGTACTTC; v_gene: TRBV5-1; abundance: .; d_gene: .; j_gene: TRBJ2-7
CDR3aa: CASSLDRGTDTQYF; CDR3nt: TGTGCCAGCAGCCTGGACAGGGGCACAGATACGCAGTATTTT; v_gene: TRBV6-5; abundance: .; d_gene: TRBD1; j_gene: TRBJ2-3
CDR3aa: CASSLLQGASRNSPLHF; CDR3nt: TGTGCCAGCAGTTTACTCCAGGGGGCATCACGTAATTCACCCCTCCACTTT; v_gene: TRBV27; abundance: .; d_gene: TRBD1; j_gene: TRBJ1-6
CDR3aa: CASSQGRVWTDTQYF; CDR3nt: TGCGCCAGCAGCCAAGGTCGGGTTTGGACAGATACGCAGTATTTT; v_gene: TRBV4-1; abundance: .; d_gene: .; j_gene: TRBJ2-3
CDR3aa: CASSLERGQGFDEQFF; CDR3nt: TGTGCCAGTAGTCTGGAGAGGGGACAGGGTTTTGATGAGCAGTTCTTC; v_gene: TRBV19; abundance: .; d_gene: TRBD1; j_gene: TRBJ2-1
CDR3aa: CASRGREADTQYF; CDR3nt: TGCGCCAGCAGGGGACGGGAGGCAGATACGCAGTATTTT; v_gene: TRBV5-1; abundance: .; d_gene: TRBD2; j_gene: TRBJ2-3
CDR3aa: CASSLDGASGDTQYF; CDR3nt: TGTGCCAGCAGCTTAGATGGCGCTAGCGGAGATACGCAGTATTTT; v_gene: TRBV11-2; abundance: .; d_gene: TRBD2; j_gene: TRBJ2-3
CDR3aa: CASSRDFSTDTQYF; CDR3nt: TGCGCCAGCAGCCGGGACTTCTCAACAGATACGCAGTATTTT; v_gene: TRBV5-1; abundance: once; d_gene: .; j_gene: TRBJ2-3
CDR3aa: CASSLVVATPEGGYTF; CDR3nt: TGTGCCAGCAGCTTGGTGGTGGCTACCCCTGAGGGTGGCTACACCTTC; v_gene: TRBV5-4; abundance: .; d_gene: .; j_gene: TRBJ1-2
CDR3aa: CASSVGGTVWDRLYEQYF; CDR3nt: TGCGCCAGCAGCGTCGGCGGCACAGTCTGGGACAGATTATACGAGCAGTACTTC; v_gene: TRBV5-1; abundance: .; d_gene: TRBD1; j_gene: TRBJ2-7
CDR3aa: CASYFPNTGELFF; CDR3nt: TGCGCCAGCTACTTTCCGAACACCGGGGAGCTGTTTTTT; v_gene: TRBV5-1; abundance: .; d_gene: .; j_gene: TRBJ2-2
CDR3aa: CASSPGGNSLQQYF; CDR3nt: TGTGCCAGCTCCCCGGGGGGGAATAGCCTGCAGCAGTACTTC; v_gene: TRBV18; abundance: .; d_gene: TRBD2; j_gene: TRBJ2-7
CDR3aa: CASSRIWTVSGNTIYF; CDR3nt: TGCGCCAGCAGTAGAATTTGGACAGTCTCTGGAAACACCATATATTTT; v_gene: TRBV10-2; abundance: .; d_gene: .; j_gene: TRBJ1-3
CDR3aa: CASSRLAGETQYF; CDR3nt: TGCGCCAGCAGCCGGCTTGCGGGGGAGACCCAGTACTTC; v_gene: TRBV4-1; abundance: many; d_gene: .; j_gene: TRBJ2-5
CDR3aa: CASSPRDRQTGNTIYF; CDR3nt: TGTGCCAGCTCACCGCGGGACAGGCAAACTGGAAACACCATATATTTT; v_gene: TRBV18; abundance: .; d_gene: TRBD1; j_gene: TRBJ1-3
CDR3aa: CASSGGYNEQFF; CDR3nt: TGTGCCAGTAGCGGGGGGTACAATGAGCAGTTCTTC; v_gene: TRBV19; abundance: .; d_gene: TRBD2; j_gene: TRBJ2-1
CDR3aa: CASSRQGYTEAFF; CDR3nt: TGTGCCAGCAGCAGACAGGGGTACACTGAAGCTTTCTTT; v_gene: TRBV27; abundance: .; d_gene: TRBD1; j_gene: TRBJ1-1
CDR3aa: CASSSLNSYTGELFF; CDR3nt: TGTGCCAGCAGCTCCTTAAACTCTTACACCGGGGAGCTGTTTTTT; v_gene: TRBV11-2; abundance: .; d_gene: .; j_gene: TRBJ2-2
CDR3aa: CASSQMGNQPQHF; CDR3nt: TGTGCCAGCAGTCAGATGGGCAATCAGCCCCAGCATTTT; v_gene: TRBV27; abundance: .; d_gene: .; j_gene: TRBJ1-5
CDR3aa: CASTRRGGLETQYF; CDR3nt: TGTGCCAGCACCCGCCGGGGGGGCCTGGAGACCCAGTACTTC; v_gene: TRBV5-4; abundance: once; d_gene: TRBD2; j_gene: TRBJ2-5
CDR3aa: CASSPSNTNTEAFF; CDR3nt: TGCGCCAGCAGCCCCTCTAATACGAACACTGAAGCTTTCTTT; v_gene: TRBV4-1; abundance: .; d_gene: .; j_gene: TRBJ1-1
CDR3aa: CSVGQTNTGELFF; CDR3nt: TGCAGCGTTGGGCAGACGAACACCGGGGAGCTGTTTTTT; v_gene: TRBV29-1; abundance: once; d_gene: .; j_gene: TRBJ2-2
CDR3aa: CASSPPQTYNEQFF; CDR3nt: TGTGCCAGCTCACCACCGCAGACCTACAATGAGCAGTTCTTC; v_gene: TRBV18; abundance: .; d_gene: .; j_gene: TRBJ2-1
CDR3aa: CASSRTGGTEAFF; CDR3nt: TGTGCCAGCTCCCGGACAGGGGGCACTGAAGCTTTCTTT; v_gene: TRBV18; abundance: .; d_gene: TRBD1; j_gene: TRBJ1-1
CDR3aa: CASSLGTGTTYEQYF; CDR3nt: TGTGCTAGCAGCTTAGGGACAGGGACCACCTACGAGCAGTACTTC; v_gene: TRBV7-7; abundance: once; d_gene: TRBD1; j_gene: TRBJ2-7
CDR3aa: CASRPGQRGTEAFF; CDR3nt: TGTGCCAGCAGGCCCGGACAAAGGGGCACTGAAGCTTTCTTT; v_gene: TRBV5-6; abundance: .; d_gene: .; j_gene: TRBJ1-1
CDR3aa: CASSIGQTGTQYF; CDR3nt: TGTGCCAGCAGCATCGGACAGACGGGGACCCAGTACTTC; v_gene: TRBV9; abundance: .; d_gene: .; j_gene: TRBJ2-5